A single T cell receptor beta chain is shown here with its context. The data stem from a study of cytomegalovirus exposure and HLA in healthy donors. At the level of the study: Unique TCRs from HLA-typed donors, around 79 million of them, were held in an early data release.

CDR3 size: 15 residues. Germline lookup yields CDR1 MNHNS and CDR2 SASEGT. Trimming shortened V by 6 bases and J by 3 bases, and 15 bases separated the two germline ends. Primers for the PCR totalled 60 Vbeta and 13 Jbeta. Profiling relied on immunoSEQ multiplex PCR, and the TCRdb table lists in-frame clones only, not all of them. The table records 99,000 or so clones, roughly three quarters of them present only once. The chain combines TRBV6-1 with TRBJ1-5; tentative D call: TRBD1 (5 bases). Sequencing input: PBMCs. The sequence derives from a male donor in good health and CMV-seropositive. CDR3 DNA: TGTGCCAGCAGCTTACAAACGGGGGTCAATCAGCCCCAGCATTTT. It translates to CASSLQTGVNQPQHF.